Sequencing of this T cell receptor (beta chain) was carried out in a study of blood T cell repertoires in COVID-19. The overall study: Nucleic acid was either cDNA or gDNA, and it came from T cells, B-cell-depleted T cells, or PBMCs.

The table came from immunoSEQ multiplex PCR; TCRdb's copy has only in-frame clones and leaves some out. The sample carries 25,000 to 35,000 clones, approximately 85% recorded once. V gave up 0 bases and J gave up 6 bases, with 6 bases separating them. The length of the CDR3 is 12 residues. Germline values: CDR1 LGHDT, CDR2 YNNKEL (reference sequence). This TCR derives from a man older than 75 with active COVID-19. Input material: peripheral blood. This chain links TRBV3-1 (or the pseudogene TRBV3-2) with TRBJ2-7, with D unclear. CDR3 sequence (DNA): TGTGCCAGCAGCCAAGAAGCCCGCGAGCAGTACTTC. Protein sequence: CASSQEAREQYF.